Below, one T cell receptor (beta chain) is given with its context. The target antigen is unknown. TCRdb independently ran MiXCR on the 5' RACE reads; one entry per CDR3 protein. The data contain 700,000 or so distinct CDR3 sequences, about 20% of them singletons. V dropped 4 bases and J dropped 7; count of bases not matched to a gene: 9. The CDR3 sequence is 14 residues long. CDR1 is SQVTM and CDR2 is ANQGSEA in the germline V gene. The sample comes from a study of CD8 T cells in ankylosing spondylitis. Findings and limits, study-wide: The clones that were linked to disease were reported to be significantly enriched in matched synovial fluid samples from ankylosing spondylitis patients. For ankylosing spondylitis blood, a TCR beta motif of roughly 8 highly homologous variants appeared characteristic.

The origin of this receptor is a male donor with ankylosing spondylitis. The chain uses TRBV29-1 and TRBJ2-1; 8 nucleotides line up with TRBD2. The sample comprised blood, either unsorted or a sorted T cell fraction (not recorded which). CDR3 DNA sequence: TGCAGCGTTGGGAGCGGGAGTGGAGGGAATGAGCAGTTCTTC. Its protein product is CSVGSGSGGNEQFF.